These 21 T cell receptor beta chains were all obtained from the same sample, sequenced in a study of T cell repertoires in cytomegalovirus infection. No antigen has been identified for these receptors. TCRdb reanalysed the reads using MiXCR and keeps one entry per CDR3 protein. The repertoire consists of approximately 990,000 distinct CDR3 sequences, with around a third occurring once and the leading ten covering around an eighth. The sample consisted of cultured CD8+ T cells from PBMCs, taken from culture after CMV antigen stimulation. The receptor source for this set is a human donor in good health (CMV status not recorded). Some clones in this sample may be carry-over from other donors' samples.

DNA of the CDR3: TGTGCCAGCAGCTTCGGGACAGGGCCTAATGAAAAACTGTTTTTT. Amino acids: CASSFGTGPNEKLFF. The J gene is TRBJ1-4, the V gene TRBV7-9; 9 nucleotides align to TRBD1. CDR1 is SEHNR, CDR2 FQNEAQ, per germline (reference sequence). The CDR3 sequence is 15 residues long. Unmatched junction bases numbered 2, after V lost 3 bases and J lost 3 bases.

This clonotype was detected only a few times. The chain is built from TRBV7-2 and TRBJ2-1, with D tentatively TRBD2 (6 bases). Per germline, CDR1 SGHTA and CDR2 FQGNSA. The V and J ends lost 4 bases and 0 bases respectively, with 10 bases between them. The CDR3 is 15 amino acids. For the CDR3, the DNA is TGTGCCAGCAGCTGGGCCGGGGGCTCCTACAATGAGCAGTTCTTC. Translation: CASSWAGGSYNEQFF.

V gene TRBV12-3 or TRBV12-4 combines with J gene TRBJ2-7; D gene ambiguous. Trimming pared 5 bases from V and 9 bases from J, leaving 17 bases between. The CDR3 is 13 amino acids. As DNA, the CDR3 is TGTGCCAGCAGTCCAGTTTCCTCGAGTTCGCAGTACTTC. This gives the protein CASSPVSSSSQYF.

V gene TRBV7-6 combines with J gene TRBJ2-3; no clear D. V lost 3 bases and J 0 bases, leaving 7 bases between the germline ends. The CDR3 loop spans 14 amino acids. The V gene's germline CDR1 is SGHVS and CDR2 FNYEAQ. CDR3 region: CASSFRASTDTQYF. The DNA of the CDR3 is TGTGCCAGCAGCTTCCGGGCCAGCACAGATACGCAGTATTTT.

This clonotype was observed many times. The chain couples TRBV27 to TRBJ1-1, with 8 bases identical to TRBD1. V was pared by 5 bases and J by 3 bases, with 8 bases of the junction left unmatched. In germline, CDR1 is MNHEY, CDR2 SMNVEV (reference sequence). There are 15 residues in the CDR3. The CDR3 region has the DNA TGTGCCAGCAGTCCCCGACAGGGGAAGTACACTGAAGCTTTCTTT. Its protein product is CASSPRQGKYTEAFF.

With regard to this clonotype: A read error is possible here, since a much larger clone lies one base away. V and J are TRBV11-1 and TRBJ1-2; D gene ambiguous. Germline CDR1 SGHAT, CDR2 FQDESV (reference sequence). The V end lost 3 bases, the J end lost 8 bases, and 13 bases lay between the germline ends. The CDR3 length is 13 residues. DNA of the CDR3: TGTGCCAGCAGCTTGGCCGGACGGATGGGCTACACCTTC. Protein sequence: CASSLAGRMGYTF.

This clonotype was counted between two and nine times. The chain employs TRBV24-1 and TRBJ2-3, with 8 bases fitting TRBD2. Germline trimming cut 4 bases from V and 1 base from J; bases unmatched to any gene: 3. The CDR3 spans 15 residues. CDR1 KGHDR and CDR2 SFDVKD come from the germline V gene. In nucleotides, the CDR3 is TGTGCCACCAGTGAACTGACTAGCGGCACAGATACGCAGTATTTT. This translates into CATSELTSGTDTQYF.

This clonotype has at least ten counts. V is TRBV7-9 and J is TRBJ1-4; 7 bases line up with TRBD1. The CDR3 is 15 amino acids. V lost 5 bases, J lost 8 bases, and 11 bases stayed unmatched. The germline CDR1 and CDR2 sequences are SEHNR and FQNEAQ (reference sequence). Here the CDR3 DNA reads TGTGCCAGCAGCCCGCCCGGACAGGCCCGAGAAAAACTGTTTTTT. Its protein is CASSPPGQAREKLFF.

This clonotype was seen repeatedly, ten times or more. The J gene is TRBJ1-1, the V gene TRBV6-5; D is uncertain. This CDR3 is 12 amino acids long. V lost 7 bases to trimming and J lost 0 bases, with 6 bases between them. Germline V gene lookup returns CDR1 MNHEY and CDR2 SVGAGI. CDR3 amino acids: CASTGMNTEAFF. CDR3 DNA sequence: TGTGCCAGCACGGGAATGAACACTGAAGCTTTCTTT.

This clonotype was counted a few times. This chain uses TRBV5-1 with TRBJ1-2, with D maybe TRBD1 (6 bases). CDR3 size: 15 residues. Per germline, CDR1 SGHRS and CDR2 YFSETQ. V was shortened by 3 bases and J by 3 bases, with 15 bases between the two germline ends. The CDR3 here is CASSWRGGEDYGYTF. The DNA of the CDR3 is TGCGCCAGCAGCTGGAGGGGGGGCGAGGACTATGGCTACACCTTC.

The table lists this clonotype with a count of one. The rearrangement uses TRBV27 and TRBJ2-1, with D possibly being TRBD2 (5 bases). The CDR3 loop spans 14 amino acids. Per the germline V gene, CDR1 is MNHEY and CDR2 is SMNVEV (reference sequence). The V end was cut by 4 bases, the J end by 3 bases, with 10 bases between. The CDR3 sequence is CASSSGSVYNEQFF. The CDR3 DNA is TGTGCCAGCAGTTCGGGGTCTGTCTACAATGAGCAGTTCTTC.

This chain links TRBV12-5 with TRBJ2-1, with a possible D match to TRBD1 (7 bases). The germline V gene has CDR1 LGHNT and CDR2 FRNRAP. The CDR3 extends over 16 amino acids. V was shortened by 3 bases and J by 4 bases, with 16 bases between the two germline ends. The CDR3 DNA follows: TGTGCTAGTGGTTTCTTCGTGGAGGGGGCATACAATGAGCAGTTCTTC. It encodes CASGFFVEGAYNEQFF.

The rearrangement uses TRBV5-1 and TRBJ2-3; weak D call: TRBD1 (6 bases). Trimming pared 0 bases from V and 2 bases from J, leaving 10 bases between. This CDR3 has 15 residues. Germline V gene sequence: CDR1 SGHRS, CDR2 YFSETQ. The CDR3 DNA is TGCGCCAGCAGCTTGGAAGGACAGAACACAGATACGCAGTATTTT. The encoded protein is CASSLEGQNTDTQYF.

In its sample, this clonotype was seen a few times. DNA for the CDR3: TGTGCCAGCAGTTACCTCCTGGGCCGGGATGACTATGGCTACACCTTC. Protein sequence: CASSYLLGRDDYGYTF. This chain connects TRBV6-6 to TRBJ1-2; unclear D gene. CDR3 length equals 16 residues. The V end lost 2 bases, the J end lost 3 bases, and 16 bases lay between the germline ends. The germline V gene has CDR1 MNHNY and CDR2 SVGAGI (reference sequence).

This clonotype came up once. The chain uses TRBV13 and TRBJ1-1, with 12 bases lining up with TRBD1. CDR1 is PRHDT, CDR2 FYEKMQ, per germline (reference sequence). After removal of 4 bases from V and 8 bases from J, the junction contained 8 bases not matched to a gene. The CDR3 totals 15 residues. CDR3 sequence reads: CASSSGGTGGREAFF. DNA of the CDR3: TGTGCCAGCAGCTCAGGGGGGACAGGGGGCAGGGAAGCTTTCTTT.

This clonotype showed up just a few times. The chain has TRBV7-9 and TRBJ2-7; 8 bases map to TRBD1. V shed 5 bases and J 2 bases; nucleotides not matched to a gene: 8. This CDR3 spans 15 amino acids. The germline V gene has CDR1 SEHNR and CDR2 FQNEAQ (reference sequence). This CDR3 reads CASSVGTGLPYEQYF. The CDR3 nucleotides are TGTGCCAGCAGCGTAGGGACAGGACTGCCCTACGAGCAGTACTTC.

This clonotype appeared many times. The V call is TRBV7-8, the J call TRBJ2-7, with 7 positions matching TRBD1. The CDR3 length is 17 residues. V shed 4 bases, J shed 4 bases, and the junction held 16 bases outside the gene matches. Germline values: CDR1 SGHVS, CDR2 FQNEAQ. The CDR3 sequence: CASSYFPTGDPQYEQYF. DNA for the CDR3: TGTGCCAGCAGCTATTTCCCAACAGGGGATCCTCAATACGAGCAGTACTTC.

CDR3 nucleotides: TGTGCCAGTAGTTCCTGGGACAGGGCGAGCATCGGGGAGCTGTTTTTT. This encodes CASSSWDRASIGELFF. The chain recombines TRBV19 with TRBJ2-2; 9 bases match TRBD1. Germline CDR1 LNHDA, CDR2 SQIVND (reference sequence). The CDR3 length is 16 residues. Trimming removed 5 bases from V and 7 bases from J; junction bases left unmatched: 11. Filled out from reference TRBV19 and TRBJ2-2, the complete variable domain reads DGGITQSPKYLFRKEGQNVTLSCEQNLNHDAMYWYRQDPGQGLRLIYYSQIVNDFQKGDIAEGYSVSREKKESFPLTVTSAQKNPTAFYLCASSSWDRASIGELFFGEGSRLTVL.

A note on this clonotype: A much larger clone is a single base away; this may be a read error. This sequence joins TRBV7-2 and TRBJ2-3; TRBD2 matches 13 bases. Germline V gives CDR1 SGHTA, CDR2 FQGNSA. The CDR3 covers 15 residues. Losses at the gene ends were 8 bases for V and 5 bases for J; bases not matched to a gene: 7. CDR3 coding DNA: TGTGCCAGCCGCACTAGCGGGGGGGCCATAGATACGCAGTATTTT. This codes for CASRTSGGAIDTQYF.

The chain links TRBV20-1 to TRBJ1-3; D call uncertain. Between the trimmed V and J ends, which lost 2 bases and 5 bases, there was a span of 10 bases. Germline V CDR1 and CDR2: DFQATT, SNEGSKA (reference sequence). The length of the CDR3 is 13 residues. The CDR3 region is CSARPIGRNTIYF. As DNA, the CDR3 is TGCAGTGCTAGACCGATTGGGAGAAACACCATATATTTT.

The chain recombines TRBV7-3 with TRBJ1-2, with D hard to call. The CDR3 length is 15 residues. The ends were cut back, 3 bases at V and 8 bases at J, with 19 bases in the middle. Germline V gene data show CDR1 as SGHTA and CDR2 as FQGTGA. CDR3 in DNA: TGTGCCAGCAGCTTGAACATCCTCACTAGAGAAGGCTACACCTTC. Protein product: CASSLNILTREGYTF.